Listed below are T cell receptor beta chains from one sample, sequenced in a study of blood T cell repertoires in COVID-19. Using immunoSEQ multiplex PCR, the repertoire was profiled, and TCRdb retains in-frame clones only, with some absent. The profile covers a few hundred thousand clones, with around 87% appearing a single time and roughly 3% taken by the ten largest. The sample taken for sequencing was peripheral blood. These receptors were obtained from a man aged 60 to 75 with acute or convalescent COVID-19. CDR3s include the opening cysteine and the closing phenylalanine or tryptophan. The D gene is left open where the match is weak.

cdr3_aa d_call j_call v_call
CASSLAWRSNEQFF . TRBJ2-1 TRBV5-1
CASSDTGLSQPQHF . TRBJ1-5 TRBV2
CASSDLAVSYEQYF . TRBJ2-7 TRBV2
CASSQWGQQGVGGTGELFF TRBD1 TRBJ2-2 TRBV4-2
CASSLRRTGDYGYTF TRBD1 TRBJ1-2 TRBV4-2
CASSPVGDSTRGYTF TRBD1 TRBJ1-2 TRBV18
CASSLQGVDTEAFF TRBD1 TRBJ1-1 TRBV5-4
CASSPPTGLTEAFF . TRBJ1-1 TRBV5-1
CASSLGGGENSPLHF . TRBJ1-6 TRBV6-5
CATSERQGPTDTQYF TRBD1 TRBJ2-3 TRBV24-1
CASSPKAGGPRSPLHF TRBD1 TRBJ1-6 TRBV3-1/TRBV3-2
CASSQELTSGAADTQYF TRBD2 TRBJ2-3 TRBV4-3
CASTGASTEAFF . TRBJ1-1 TRBV6-5
CASSTDRGVNAGANVLTF TRBD1 TRBJ2-6 TRBV9
CASSLTAGGAKNIQYF TRBD1 TRBJ2-4 TRBV7-3
CASSFRQGNLQGYTF TRBD1 TRBJ1-2 TRBV19
CASSDAGNSNQPQHF . TRBJ1-5 TRBV6-1
CASKQGPGTGELFF TRBD1 TRBJ2-2 TRBV11-1
CASRHGQGPETQYF TRBD1 TRBJ2-5 TRBV2
CASSVGQAMNTEAFF TRBD1 TRBJ1-1 TRBV28
CASKGTGSYEQYF . TRBJ2-7 TRBV19
CASSQVGQGADPFSYEQYF TRBD1 TRBJ2-7 TRBV4-1